Following are 30 T cell receptor beta chains from one sample sequenced in a study of cytomegalovirus exposure and HLA in healthy donors. Both 60 Vbeta primers and 13 Jbeta primers went into the PCR. Generated by immunoSEQ multiplex PCR, the TCRdb table keeps only in-frame clones and is missing some. The data hold about 90,000 clones, with roughly 80% observed a single time. The sequencing sample was made of PBMCs. The source of these receptors is a man aged 18 to 29 in good health and CMV-seronegative.

Here the CDR3 DNA reads TGTGCCAGCTCGACCCAGGCCTACTCTGGAAACACCATATATTTT. Translating gives CASSTQAYSGNTIYF. The genes are TRBV27 and TRBJ1-3; D gene uncertain. The germline V gene has CDR1 MNHEY and CDR2 SMNVEV (reference sequence). V lost 8 bases, J lost 0 bases, and 14 bases lay in between. The CDR3 is 15 amino acids.

The chain combines TRBV2 with TRBJ2-3, with D hard to call. The CDR3 contains 12 residues. With 7 bases removed from V and 8 bases from J, the gap between germline ends came to 13 bases. Germline V gene sequence: CDR1 SNHLY, CDR2 FYNNEI. CDR3 residues: CASKSLAGTQYF. CDR3 nucleotides: TGTGCCAGCAAGTCGTTAGCCGGTACGCAGTATTTT.

The chain is built from TRBV11-2 and TRBJ1-1, with TRBD1 identical over 8 bases. Germline V gene lookup returns CDR1 SGHAT and CDR2 FQNNGV. There are 15 residues in the CDR3. The junction had 8 bases not matched to a gene; V was cut back by 1 base and J by 7 bases. The CDR3 DNA is TGTGCCAGCAGCTTAGTGGCACAGGGGGTGAGTGAAGCTTTCTTT. Its translation is CASSLVAQGVSEAFF.

This chain links TRBV5-1 with TRBJ2-1; TRBD2 agrees at 12 bases. Germline V CDR1 and CDR2: SGHRS, YFSETQ. The ends lost 2 bases at V and 4 bases at J; junction bases unmatched: 1. This CDR3 has 15 residues. In nucleotides, the CDR3 is TGCGCCAGCAGCTTACTAGCGGGGGGATACAATGAGCAGTTCTTC. Protein: CASSLLAGGYNEQFF. Full variable domain (rest looked up from reference TRBV5-1 and TRBJ2-1): KAGVTQTPRYLIKTRGQQVTLSCSPISGHRSVSWYQQTPGQGLQFLFEYFSETQRNKGNFPGRFSGRQFSNSRSEMNVSTLELGDSALYLCASSLLAGGYNEQFFGPGTRLTVL.

V and J are TRBV10-3 and TRBJ2-3; 11 bases align to TRBD2. This CDR3 region has 16 residues. Losses at the gene ends were 8 bases for V and 4 bases for J; bases not matched to a gene: 11. CDR1 and CDR2 from the germline V gene are ENHRY and SYGVKD. The CDR3 sequence is CAISFSSGRRADTQYF. In nucleotides, the CDR3 is TGTGCCATCTCTTTTTCTAGCGGGAGGAGGGCAGATACGCAGTATTTT.

The chain joins TRBV7-2 to TRBJ2-1; 10 bases are a match to TRBD2. The CDR3 covers 15 residues. Germline loops: CDR1 SGHTA, CDR2 FQGNSA. V lost 3 bases, J lost 1 base, and 0 bases stayed unmatched. The CDR3 DNA reads as TGTGCCAGCAGCTTGGGACTAGCGTCCTACAATGAGCAGTTCTTC. Translating it yields CASSLGLASYNEQFF. Combining the CDR3 with reference TRBV7-2 and TRBJ2-1 gives the whole variable domain GAGVSQSPSNKVTEKGKDVELRCDPISGHTALYWYRQSLGQGLEFLIYFQGNSAPDKSGLPSDRFSAERTGGSVSTLTIQRTQQEDSAVYLCASSLGLASYNEQFFGPGTRLTVL.

The rearrangement joins TRBV28 to TRBJ1-1, with a weak D call TRBD1 (5 bases). From germline, CDR1 is MDHEN and CDR2 SYDVKM. Trimming removed 2 bases from V and 6 bases from J, with 7 bases in between. CDR3 length: 12 amino acids. Here the CDR3 reads CASSLTRAEAFF. The CDR3 DNA sequence: TGTGCCAGCAGTTTAACCAGGGCTGAAGCTTTCTTT.

This clone has only one observation. The chain links TRBV27 to TRBJ2-6; the match to TRBD2 covers 7 bases. Germline V lookup: CDR1 MNHEY, CDR2 SMNVEV (reference sequence). This CDR3 spans 17 amino acids. J was trimmed by 2 bases and V by 5 bases; bases with no gene match: 9. The CDR3 DNA follows: TGTGCCAGCAGTCAAGTCCGGGGGGAAGCTGGGGCCAACGTCCTGACTTTC. Protein product: CASSQVRGEAGANVLTF.

The chain links TRBV5-1 to TRBJ2-5; D is unclear. The CDR3 consists of 13 residues. Trimming pared 5 bases from V and 5 bases from J, leaving 13 bases between. The germline gives CDR1 SGHRS, CDR2 YFSETQ. CDR3 DNA: TGCGCCAGCAGGTTAAACAGTGGGGAGACCCAGTACTTC. Protein: CASRLNSGETQYF.

The chain carries TRBV7-9 and TRBJ2-7, with unresolved D. The germline V gene has CDR1 SEHNR and CDR2 FQNEAQ (reference sequence). The length of the CDR3 is 11 residues. V gave up 5 bases and J gave up 3 bases, with 5 bases separating them. CDR3 DNA sequence: TGTGCCAGCAGCCCTCTCTACGAGCAGTACTTC. It is translated as CASSPLYEQYF.

This chain uses TRBV4-2 with TRBJ1-5; 8 bases fit TRBD1. With V trimmed by 4 bases and J by 0 bases, 14 bases remained unmatched. The CDR3 has 19 amino acids. Germline V lookup: CDR1 LGHNA, CDR2 YNFKEQ. The CDR3 loop reads CASSLGTGWTPYSNQPQHF. For the CDR3, the DNA is TGTGCCAGCAGCCTCGGGACAGGCTGGACTCCCTATAGCAATCAGCCCCAGCATTTT.

This chain links TRBV27 with TRBJ2-1; 10 bases are a match to TRBD2. Germline V lookup: CDR1 MNHEY, CDR2 SMNVEV (reference sequence). The junction had 9 bases not matched to a gene; V was cut back by 5 bases and J by 8 bases. This CDR3 region has 15 residues. CDR3 sequence reads: CASSKKAGGPYEQFF. The CDR3 DNA follows: TGTGCCAGCAGTAAGAAAGCGGGAGGGCCCTATGAGCAGTTCTTC.

This chain links TRBV7-2 with TRBJ2-7; TRBD1 might be the D (6 bases). This CDR3 is built from 16 residues. Trimming removed 4 bases at V and 3 bases at J, with 19 bases between. Germline CDR1 and CDR2: SGHTA and FQGNSA. This CDR3 reads CASSSATGATHYEQYF. CDR3 nucleotides: TGTGCCAGCAGCTCCGCGACAGGCGCCACTCACTACGAGCAGTACTTC.

This clone was observed a single time. The chain combines TRBV9 with TRBJ2-7, with D perhaps matching TRBD1 (5 bases). The CDR3 consists of 12 residues. V was pared by 3 bases and J by 3 bases, with 7 bases between. CDR1 is SGDLS and CDR2 is YYNGEE in the germline V gene. CDR3 region: CASSADSYEQYF. The CDR3 coding sequence is TGTGCCAGCAGCGCAGACAGCTACGAGCAGTACTTC.

The chain couples TRBV9 to TRBJ1-2; tentative D call: TRBD1 (6 bases). V dropped 0 bases and J dropped 8 bases, with 11 bases sitting between them. Germline V gives CDR1 SGDLS, CDR2 YYNGEE. The length of the CDR3 is 13 residues. The CDR3 DNA reads TGTGCCAGCAGCGTAGAGGGGGTTGGGGGCTACACCTTC. This gives the protein CASSVEGVGGYTF.

The chain recombines TRBV7-2 with TRBJ2-3; no definite D call. Germline CDR1 SGHTA, CDR2 FQGNSA. The CDR3 is 13 residues long. Trimming cost V 3 bases and J 4 bases, with 8 bases left between them. CDR3 bases: TGTGCCAGCAGCTTTGAGGCCCCAGATACGCAGTATTTT. Residues: CASSFEAPDTQYF. The entire variable domain, with the rest obtained from reference TRBV7-2 and TRBJ2-3, is as follows: GAGVSQSPSNKVTEKGKDVELRCDPISGHTALYWYRQSLGQGLEFLIYFQGNSAPDKSGLPSDRFSAERTGGSVSTLTIQRTQQEDSAVYLCASSFEAPDTQYFGPGTRLTVL.

J is TRBJ2-7 and V is TRBV2; 7 nucleotides match TRBD1. J was trimmed by 3 bases and V by 4 bases; bases with no gene match: 3. This CDR3 is built from 13 residues. CDR1 is SNHLY, CDR2 FYNNEI, per germline. CDR3 residues: CASSGTGNYEQYF. The CDR3, as DNA: TGTGCCAGCAGTGGGACAGGAAACTACGAGCAGTACTTC.

V gene TRBV5-5 combines with J gene TRBJ1-4; D is perhaps TRBD1 (5 bases). The germline V and J ends were trimmed by 3 bases and 4 bases, with 19 bases remaining between them. Germline CDR1 is SGHKS and CDR2 is YYEKEE (reference sequence). The CDR3 totals 17 residues. The CDR3 DNA is TGTGCCAGCAGCTCCCAGGGAGGTGGGCGCGGTAATGAAAAACTGTTTTTT. Residues: CASSSQGGGRGNEKLFF.

The sample holds one count of this clone. The rearrangement links TRBV4-3 to TRBJ1-2; D is possibly TRBD1 (6 bases). This CDR3 has 13 amino acids. Germline loops: CDR1 LGHNA, CDR2 YSLEER. V was shortened by 1 base and J by 10 bases, with 13 bases between the two germline ends. The CDR3 DNA sequence: TGCGCCAGCAGCCAAGTGTCCCAGGGGTCCTACACCTTC. Protein sequence: CASSQVSQGSYTF.

The V call is TRBV27, the J call TRBJ2-7, with a tentative D call TRBD2 (5 bases). The V gene's germline CDR1 is MNHEY and CDR2 SMNVEV (reference sequence). Deletions cut 1 base from V and 7 bases from J, with 11 bases between. CDR3 size: 13 residues. The CDR3, as DNA: TGTGCCAGCAGTTTATTGACTACGGGGGAGCAGTACTTC. This sequence encodes CASSLLTTGEQYF.

This chain uses TRBV5-4 with TRBJ2-5; D might be TRBD2 (6 bases). This CDR3 is built from 14 residues. CDR1 and CDR2 from the germline V gene are SGHNT and YYREEE (reference sequence). V lost 4 bases, J lost 0 bases, and 10 bases lay in between. CDR3 residues: CASSLTGDQETQYF. CDR3 nucleotides: TGTGCCAGCAGCCTGACGGGGGACCAAGAGACCCAGTACTTC.

The CDR3 region has the DNA TGTGCCAGCAGTTCTAGCGGAAGCACAGATACGCAGTATTTT. It translates to CASSSSGSTDTQYF. The chain joins TRBV2 to TRBJ2-3; 7 nucleotides line up with TRBD2. Trimming cost V 5 bases and J 0 bases; bases outside gene matches: 2. CDR1 is SNHLY and CDR2 is FYNNEI in the germline V gene. The CDR3 length is 14 residues.

This clone occurred once. The chain joins TRBV2 to TRBJ1-5, with a possible D match to TRBD1 (5 bases). The CDR3 covers 14 residues. The V end was cut by 3 bases, the J end by 5 bases, with 11 bases between. Germline values: CDR1 SNHLY, CDR2 FYNNEI. CDR3 protein: CASSDLRVDQPQHF. CDR3 sequence (DNA): TGTGCCAGCAGTGACCTCAGGGTCGATCAGCCCCAGCATTTT.

V usage is TRBV2 and J usage is TRBJ2-1; no definite D call. The V end was cut by 5 bases, the J end by 5 bases, with 7 bases between. The CDR3 loop spans 12 amino acids. The germline V gene encodes CDR1 SNHLY and CDR2 FYNNEI. DNA for the CDR3: TGTGCCAGCAGTAAAACGGACAATGAGCAGTTCTTC. It encodes CASSKTDNEQFF.

The genes are TRBV7-5 and TRBJ2-3; TRBD2, the D gene given by the table, was not confirmed from the DNA. TRBV7-5 is listed as a pseudogene. There are 16 residues in the CDR3. CDR3 coding DNA: TGTGCCAGAAGCGACCTGGGACTAGCTTCCACAGATACGCAGTATTTT. Encoded protein: CARSDLGLASTDTQYF.

The chain uses TRBV27 and TRBJ1-1; D gene ambiguous. Per germline, CDR1 MNHEY and CDR2 SMNVEV (reference sequence). The length of the CDR3 is 17 residues. The V and J ends lost 3 bases and 4 bases respectively, with 21 bases between them. The CDR3 loop is CASSFSTRREFATEAFF. CDR3 DNA sequence: TGTGCCAGCAGTTTCTCCACCCGGCGGGAATTTGCCACTGAAGCTTTCTTT.

The V and J genes are TRBV29-1 and TRBJ2-7; 10 bases fit TRBD1. This CDR3 spans 13 amino acids. Germline assignment: CDR1 SQVTM and CDR2 ANQGSEA. Germline trimming cut 7 bases from V and 0 bases from J; bases unmatched to any gene: 3. In DNA form, the CDR3 reads TGCAGCGGGAGGGACAGGGGCTCCTACGAGCAGTACTTC. Translated, it gives CSGRDRGSYEQYF.

The chain has TRBV25-1 and TRBJ1-5; D gene uncertain. This CDR3 region has 16 residues. The V gene lost 2 bases and the J gene lost 0 bases, with 11 bases spanning the gap. CDR1 is MGHDK and CDR2 is SYGVNS in the germline V gene. The CDR3 sequence: CASSERGSHSNQPQHF. The CDR3 bases are TGTGCCAGCAGTGAAAGAGGCAGTCATAGCAATCAGCCCCAGCATTTT.

The chain is built from TRBV15 and TRBJ2-1; 10 bases are a match to TRBD2. From germline, CDR1 is LNHNV and CDR2 YYDKDF (reference sequence). This CDR3 has 12 residues. The junction had 5 bases not matched to a gene; V was cut back by 3 bases and J by 15 bases. CDR3 in DNA: TGTGCCACCAGCAGGAAAGCGGGAGGGCCGTTCTTC. Translating it yields CATSRKAGGPFF.

The V and J genes are TRBV28 and TRBJ1-1, with TRBD1 identical over 9 bases. The CDR3 extends over 15 amino acids. V lost 2 bases, J lost 9 bases, and 10 bases stayed unmatched. Per the germline V gene, CDR1 is MDHEN and CDR2 is SYDVKM. The CDR3 coding sequence is TGTGCCAGCAGTTTACGAAACTTAGGGACAGGGAAAGCTTTCTTT. Amino acid sequence: CASSLRNLGTGKAFF.